These T cell receptor beta chains were read from a single sample in a study of blood T cell repertoires in COVID-19. Libraries were prepared by immunoSEQ multiplex PCR; TCRdb keeps only in-frame clonotypes and omits some of them. Of about 150,000 clones in the sample, 65% to 85% are singletons; the top ten hold over 7%. Sequencing input: peripheral blood. Source of these receptors: a man aged 50-59 years with active or convalescent COVID-19. The CDR3 runs from the conserved cysteine through the conserved F or W. A D gene is named only where the DNA matches it firmly. The size entry is marked missing in some rows and otherwise reads once, few, many or a size class.

v_gene,d_gene,j_gene,abundance,CDR3aa,CDR3nt
TRBV6-5,.,TRBJ2-7,.,CASRSTRPERYEQYF,TGTGCCAGCAGGTCCACTAGGCCCGAAAGATACGAGCAGTACTTC
TRBV27,TRBD2,TRBJ2-7,.,CASSRGTSGPYEQYF,TGTGCCAGCAGCCGCGGGACTAGCGGACCTTACGAGCAGTACTTC
TRBV7-9,TRBD2,TRBJ2-1,.,CASSPWTSGVLSSYNEQFF,TGTGCCAGCAGCCCGTGGACTAGCGGGGTTTTGAGCTCCTACAATGAGCAGTTCTTC
TRBV6-1,TRBD2,TRBJ2-1,.,CASSEGLGEGYSEQFF,TGTGCCAGCAGTGAAGGTCTGGGGGAGGGTTACTCTGAGCAGTTCTTC
TRBV28,.,TRBJ1-1,few,CASRAGNTEAFF,TGTGCCAGCAGGGCGGGGAACACTGAAGCTTTCTTT
TRBV6-5,.,TRBJ1-3,.,CASSYGQMPGNTIYF,TGTGCCAGCAGTTATGGACAGATGCCTGGAAACACCATATATTTT
TRBV2,TRBD1,TRBJ1-3,.,CASRTGEGGNTIYF,TGTGCCAGCAGGACAGGGGAGGGTGGAAACACCATATATTTT
TRBV27,.,TRBJ1-5,.,CASSLIGGDQPQHF,TGTGCCAGCAGTTTAATAGGGGGAGATCAGCCCCAGCATTTT
TRBV7-2,.,TRBJ2-5,.,CASSSLATQYF,TGTGCCAGCAGCTCCCTGGCGACCCAGTACTTC
TRBV5-8,.,TRBJ1-5,.,CASTRIRGSGQPQHF,TGTGCCAGCACCAGAATCAGGGGTTCTGGGCAGCCCCAGCATTTT
TRBV3-1/TRBV3-2,.,TRBJ2-6,.,CASSPPTLHQKTGANVLTF,TGTGCCAGCAGTCCCCCAACACTACACCAGAAAACTGGGGCCAACGTCCTGACTTTC
TRBV19,.,TRBJ2-1,.,CASTSRGDSRDEQFF,TGTGCCAGTACTTCTCGCGGGGACAGTAGGGATGAGCAGTTCTTC
TRBV18,.,TRBJ1-5,.,CASSPGQDQPQHF,TGTGCCAGCTCACCTGGGCAAGATCAGCCCCAGCATTTT
TRBV5-4,TRBD1,TRBJ2-4,.,CASSFGTGNIQYF,TGTGCCAGCAGTTTTGGGACAGGAAACATTCAGTACTTC
TRBV5-1,.,TRBJ1-3,.,CASRLRGSSGNTIYF,TGCGCCAGCAGACTCAGGGGAAGCTCTGGAAACACCATATATTTT
TRBV6-8,TRBD2,TRBJ2-1,.,CASSYCTTSPSITYNEQFF,TGTGCCAGCAGTTACTGTACGACTAGCCCATCAATCACCTACAATGAGCAGTTCTTC
TRBV28,.,TRBJ1-1,once,CASSLSAGLSTEAFF,TGTGCCAGCAGTTTATCGGCAGGGTTGAGCACTGAAGCTTTCTTT
TRBV9,TRBD1,TRBJ1-3,.,CASSVVDREAGNTIYF,TGTGCCAGCAGCGTAGTCGACAGGGAAGCTGGAAACACCATATATTTT
TRBV7-2,.,TRBJ1-5,few,CASSPQGLSNQPQHF,TGTGCCAGCAGCCCGCAGGGTCTGAGCAATCAGCCCCAGCATTTT
TRBV7-9,.,TRBJ2-2,once,CASSRSTGNTGELFF,TGTGCCAGCAGCCGAAGCACAGGAAACACCGGGGAGCTGTTTTTT
TRBV5-4,TRBD1,TRBJ2-3,.,CASRWGQGSTDTQYF,TGTGCCAGCAGGTGGGGACAGGGCAGCACAGATACGCAGTATTTT
TRBV28,TRBD1,TRBJ1-1,.,CASSPRGGGLNTEAFF,TGTGCCAGCAGTCCCCGTGGAGGGGGCCTGAACACTGAAGCTTTCTTT
TRBV4-1,.,TRBJ2-1,many,CASSPQNGPDEQFF,TGCGCCAGCAGCCCACAGAATGGGCCCGATGAGCAGTTCTTC
TRBV28,TRBD2,TRBJ2-1,.,CASSFSLERGDEQFF,TGTGCCAGCAGTTTCTCTTTGGAGCGGGGGGATGAGCAGTTCTTC